A selection of T cell receptor beta chains follows, all from one sample in a study of cytomegalovirus exposure and HLA in healthy donors. Clones were read by immunoSEQ multiplex PCR, and TCRdb kept only the in-frame ones, dropping some. The repertoire holds tens of thousands of clones, with around 97% as singletons. The sample taken for sequencing was PBMCs. These TCRs come from a woman aged 18-29 years in good health and CMV-seropositive. The CDR3 runs from the conserved cysteine through the conserved F or W. The D gene is left open where the match is weak. Not all rows give a size; the values are once, few, many and, for expanded clones, a class.

D: -
J: TRBJ2-3
size: -
V: TRBV28
CDR3: CASSLFVSPRPDTQYF
DNA: TGTGCCAGCAGTTTATTTGTGTCTCCTAGGCCAGATACGCAGTATTTT

D: -
J: TRBJ1-5
size: -
V: TRBV7-9
CDR3: CASSLGDSDGQPQHF
DNA: TGTGCCAGCAGCTTGGGGGACTCCGACGGTCAGCCCCAGCATTTT

D: TRBD1
J: TRBJ2-7
size: -
V: TRBV6-1
CDR3: CASREGQGRYEQYF
DNA: TGTGCCAGCAGGGAGGGACAGGGCAGATACGAGCAGTACTTC

D: -
J: TRBJ1-1
size: few
V: TRBV30
CDR3: CAWKGTTGGEAFF
DNA: TGTGCCTGGAAGGGGACAACGGGTGGCGAGGCTTTCTTT

D: -
J: TRBJ2-1
size: once
V: TRBV4-1
CDR3: CASSQLPGHGNEQFF
DNA: TGCGCCAGCAGCCAACTTCCAGGGCACGGGAATGAGCAGTTCTTC

D: -
J: TRBJ2-2
size: -
V: TRBV6-4
CDR3: CASSADRNTGELFF
DNA: TGTGCCAGCAGTGCAGACAGGAACACCGGGGAGCTGTTTTTT

D: TRBD2
J: TRBJ2-1
size: -
V: TRBV28
CDR3: CASSRLAQQFF
DNA: TGTGCCAGCAGCCGACTAGCACAGCAGTTCTTC

D: -
J: TRBJ2-3
size: -
V: TRBV28
CDR3: CASTTTLPDTQYF
DNA: TGTGCCAGCACGACAACTTTACCGGATACGCAGTATTTT

D: TRBD2
J: TRBJ2-3
size: -
V: TRBV4-1
CDR3: CASSQVPGTSGSRVTDTQYF
DNA: TGCGCCAGCAGCCAAGTTCCCGGGACTAGCGGGAGTAGGGTCACAGATACGCAGTATTTT

D: TRBD2
J: TRBJ2-3
size: once
V: TRBV19
CDR3: CASSIGGLALTTDTQYF
DNA: TGTGCCAGTAGTATTGGTGGACTAGCCCTGACCACAGATACGCAGTATTTT

D: TRBD2
J: TRBJ2-7
size: -
V: TRBV7-2
CDR3: CASSLDSSGIGSYEQYF
DNA: TGTGCCAGCAGCTTAGATAGTAGCGGGATTGGCTCCTACGAGCAGTACTTC

D: TRBD1
J: TRBJ2-7
size: -
V: TRBV6-1
CDR3: CASTLETGGLYEQYF
DNA: TGTGCCAGCACCCTCGAGACAGGGGGCTTGTACGAGCAGTACTTC

D: -
J: TRBJ1-1
size: -
V: TRBV10-3
CDR3: CAISQGLNTEAFF
DNA: TGTGCCATCAGCCAGGGTTTGAACACTGAAGCTTTCTTT

D: -
J: TRBJ2-7
size: -
V: TRBV19
CDR3: CASSIETGVGLYEQYF
DNA: TGTGCCAGTAGTATAGAAACCGGAGTGGGGCTATACGAGCAGTACTTC

D: -
J: TRBJ1-1
size: -
V: TRBV5-1
CDR3: CASVGQTEAFF
DNA: TGCGCCAGCGTAGGACAGACTGAAGCTTTCTTT

D: TRBD1
J: TRBJ1-4
size: -
V: TRBV11-2
CDR3: CASSPGDRANEKLFF
DNA: TGTGCCAGCAGCCCCGGGGACAGGGCTAATGAAAAACTGTTTTTT

D: -
J: TRBJ2-7
size: -
V: TRBV6-6
CDR3: CASSPPGEQYF
DNA: TGTGCCAGCAGCCCCCCCGGGGAGCAGTACTTC

D: TRBD2
J: TRBJ2-1
size: -
V: TRBV7-6
CDR3: CASSRHAGTSGSDEQFF
DNA: TGTGCCAGCAGCCGCCACGCCGGGACTAGCGGGAGCGATGAGCAGTTCTTC

D: -
J: TRBJ1-4
size: -
V: TRBV30
CDR3: CAWSATGWTNEKLFF
DNA: TGTGCCTGGAGTGCCACAGGGTGGACTAATGAAAAACTGTTTTTT

D: TRBD1
J: TRBJ2-3
size: -
V: TRBV6-5
CDR3: CASSYEGADTQYF
DNA: TGTGCCAGCAGTTATGAGGGGGCTGATACGCAGTATTTT

D: TRBD1
J: TRBJ2-2
size: -
V: TRBV11-3
CDR3: CASSGVTGGTGELFF
DNA: TGTGCCAGCAGCGGAGTTACAGGGGGCACCGGGGAGCTGTTTTTT

D: -
J: TRBJ2-3
size: -
V: TRBV28
CDR3: CASSSGTTDTQYF
DNA: TGTGCCAGCAGTTCCGGGACAACAGATACGCAGTATTTT

D: TRBD2
J: TRBJ2-6
size: -
V: TRBV7-9
CDR3: CASSLVLAAISGANVLTF
DNA: TGTGCCAGCAGCTTAGTACTAGCGGCCATCTCTGGGGCCAACGTCCTGACTTTC

D: TRBD1
J: TRBJ1-1
size: -
V: TRBV9
CDR3: CASSDGSGGTEAFF
DNA: TGTGCCAGCAGCGATGGTTCAGGGGGAACTGAAGCTTTCTTT

D: TRBD2
J: TRBJ2-5
size: -
V: TRBV5-5
CDR3: CASRPVLREGETQYF
DNA: TGTGCCAGCAGGCCCGTCCTCAGGGAGGGCGAGACCCAGTACTTC

D: -
J: TRBJ1-1
size: -
V: TRBV28
CDR3: CASSLPPGYTEAFF
DNA: TGTGCCAGCAGTTTACCCCCCGGGTACACTGAAGCTTTCTTT

D: TRBD1
J: TRBJ2-7
size: -
V: TRBV15
CDR3: CATSSDRRTGSYEQYF
DNA: TGTGCCACCAGCAGCGATCGGAGGACAGGGTCCTACGAGCAGTACTTC

D: TRBD2
J: TRBJ2-5
size: -
V: TRBV19
CDR3: CASSAGLAGGETQYF
DNA: TGTGCCAGTAGTGCGGGACTAGCGGGAGGAGAGACCCAGTACTTC

D: TRBD1
J: TRBJ2-7
size: -
V: TRBV19
CDR3: CASSTPGQSYEQYF
DNA: TGTGCCAGTAGTACCCCGGGACAGTCCTACGAGCAGTACTTC

D: -
J: TRBJ2-5
size: -
V: TRBV28
CDR3: CASSNRFQETQYF
DNA: TGTGCCAGCAGTAACAGGTTCCAAGAGACCCAGTACTTC

D: TRBD2
J: TRBJ2-2
size: -
V: TRBV5-1
CDR3: CASSLFLAGGRGTGELFF
DNA: TGCGCCAGCAGCTTATTTCTAGCGGGAGGCCGGGGGACCGGGGAGCTGTTTTTT

D: -
J: TRBJ2-7
size: -
V: TRBV27
CDR3: CASSLLVPYEQYF
DNA: TGTGCCAGCAGTTTACTAGTACCCTACGAGCAGTACTTC

D: TRBD2
J: TRBJ2-1
size: -
V: TRBV9
CDR3: CASSVGGLAGPLSYNEQFF
DNA: TGTGCCAGCAGCGTAGGTGGACTAGCGGGACCCCTCTCCTACAATGAGCAGTTCTTC

D: -
J: TRBJ2-1
size: -
V: TRBV7-3
CDR3: CASSFRFINEQFF
DNA: TGTGCCAGCAGCTTTCGGTTTATAAATGAGCAGTTCTTC

D: -
J: TRBJ1-2
size: -
V: TRBV29-1
CDR3: CSSGGYTF
DNA: TGCAGCTCAGGGGGCTACACCTTC

D: -
J: TRBJ1-2
size: -
V: TRBV19
CDR3: CASRKQDRYGYTF
DNA: TGTGCCAGTAGGAAACAGGACCGCTATGGCTACACCTTC

D: TRBD1
J: TRBJ2-7
size: -
V: TRBV19
CDR3: CASSIFRGPYEQYF
DNA: TGTGCCAGTAGTATCTTTAGGGGGCCCTACGAGCAGTACTTC

D: -
J: TRBJ2-1
size: -
V: TRBV13
CDR3: CASSLRGIYNEQFF
DNA: TGTGCCAGCAGCTTGCGGGGTATATACAATGAGCAGTTCTTC

D: -
J: TRBJ1-1
size: -
V: TRBV6-1
CDR3: CASSAPPGGTEAFF
DNA: TGTGCCAGCAGTGCGCCACCGGGGGGAACTGAAGCTTTCTTT

D: -
J: TRBJ1-1
size: -
V: TRBV7-9
CDR3: CASESGTRNTEAFF
DNA: TGTGCCAGCGAATCCGGGACACGGAACACTGAAGCTTTCTTT

D: TRBD1
J: TRBJ1-2
size: -
V: TRBV5-1
CDR3: CASSLRGQVELVKKFKANYGYTF
DNA: TGCGCCAGCAGCTTGCGGGGACAGGTAGAATTGGTGAAAAAATTTAAAGCTAACTATGGCTACACCTTC

D: TRBD1
J: TRBJ1-1
size: once
V: TRBV19
CDR3: CASSLGDRGNTEAFF
DNA: TGTGCCAGTAGTCTGGGGGACAGGGGGAACACTGAAGCTTTCTTT

D: -
J: TRBJ1-3
size: -
V: TRBV9
CDR3: CASSMTASSGNTIYF
DNA: TGTGCCAGCAGCATGACAGCTAGCTCTGGAAACACCATATATTTT

D: TRBD1
J: TRBJ1-2
size: -
V: TRBV4-2
CDR3: CASSRHSQGQGYTF
DNA: TGTGCCAGCAGCCGTCATTCACAGGGACAGGGCTACACCTTC

D: -
J: TRBJ1-1
size: -
V: TRBV28
CDR3: CASSIRQENTEAFF
DNA: TGTGCCAGCAGTATTCGACAGGAGAACACTGAAGCTTTCTTT

D: TRBD1
J: TRBJ2-1
size: -
V: TRBV27
CDR3: CASSPPRQGDSYNEQFF
DNA: TGTGCCAGCAGTCCCCCCCGACAGGGGGATTCCTACAATGAGCAGTTCTTC

D: TRBD2
J: TRBJ2-1
size: -
V: TRBV28
CDR3: CASSLLVLAGHNEQFF
DNA: TGTGCCAGCAGTTTATTGGTCCTAGCGGGGCACAATGAGCAGTTCTTC

D: TRBD2
J: TRBJ2-7
size: once
V: TRBV5-1
CDR3: CASSLADTKIHEQYF
DNA: TGCGCCAGCAGCCTAGCGGACACGAAGATCCACGAGCAGTACTTC

D: -
J: TRBJ2-5
size: -
V: TRBV6-1
CDR3: CASSEGGSLQETQYF
DNA: TGTGCCAGCAGTGAAGGAGGTTCCCTACAAGAGACCCAGTACTTC

D: TRBD2
J: TRBJ2-2
size: once
V: TRBV9
CDR3: CASSATSGRTGELFF
DNA: TGTGCCAGCAGCGCCACTAGCGGGAGAACCGGGGAGCTGTTTTTT

D: TRBD1
J: TRBJ1-2
size: -
V: TRBV28
CDR3: CASSSLGQGGYGYTF
DNA: TGTGCCAGCAGTTCCTTAGGACAGGGGGGCTATGGCTACACCTTC

D: TRBD2
J: TRBJ2-7
size: -
V: TRBV9
CDR3: CASSAHFGGSFEQYF
DNA: TGTGCCAGCAGCGCCCACTTTGGCGGGAGTTTCGAGCAGTACTTC

D: -
J: TRBJ2-7
size: -
V: TRBV18
CDR3: CASSPPHTNYEQYF
DNA: TGTGCCAGCTCACCACCTCACACAAACTACGAGCAGTACTTC